The 8 T cell receptor beta chains below all came from one sample that was sequenced in a study of T cells in localized non-small cell lung cancer. Clones were read by immunoSEQ multiplex PCR, and TCRdb kept only the in-frame ones, dropping some. Of about 82,000 clones in the sample, over 60% are singletons; the top ten hold under 25%. The sequencing used PBMCs, collected before any cancer treatment. The receptors stem from a man aged 35-69 years with stage II squamous cell lung carcinoma.

A single count supports this clone. The rearrangement uses TRBV7-2 and TRBJ1-3; no clear D gene. Trimming took 1 base from V and 0 from J, leaving 10 bases between them. The germline CDR1 and CDR2 sequences are SGHTA and FQGNSA. The CDR3 is made up of 16 amino acids. CDR3 in DNA: TGTGCCAGCAGCTTAGACAACCCTGGCTCTGGAAACACCATATATTTT. Translating it yields CASSLDNPGSGNTIYF.

The gene calls are TRBV7-3 and TRBJ2-1; 8 positions agree with TRBD1. This CDR3 has 15 residues. Germline assignment: CDR1 SGHTA and CDR2 FQGTGA. V shed 5 bases, J shed 6 bases, and the junction held 9 bases outside the gene matches. Here the CDR3 reads CASSPRQGFVNEQFF. The CDR3 DNA follows: TGTGCCAGCAGCCCCCGACAGGGGTTCGTCAATGAGCAGTTCTTC. Drawing the rest from reference TRBV7-3 and TRBJ2-1, the complete variable domain is GAGVSQTPSNKVTEKGKYVELRCDPISGHTALYWYRQSLGQGPEFLIYFQGTGAADDSGLPNDRFFAVRPEGSVSTLKIQRTERGDSAVYLCASSPRQGFVNEQFFGPGTRLTVL.

V and J are TRBV28 and TRBJ2-7, with D perhaps matching TRBD1 (5 bases). Germline V gene data show CDR1 as MDHEN and CDR2 as SYDVKM. Trimming pared 3 bases from V and 2 bases from J, leaving 8 bases between. CDR3 length equals 13 residues. The CDR3 DNA sequence: TGTGCCAGCAGTTTCCGACAGACCTACGAGCAGTACTTC. Translated: CASSFRQTYEQYF.

V and J are TRBV11-2 and TRBJ1-1; D perhaps matches TRBD1 (5 bases). Between the trimmed V and J ends, which lost 8 bases and 1 base, there was a span of 14 bases. The CDR3 totals 14 residues. Germline lookup yields CDR1 SGHAT and CDR2 FQNNGV. The CDR3 bases are TGTGCCAGCTCCGTGACAGCCACGAACACTGAAGCTTTCTTT. Its translation is CASSVTATNTEAFF.

This clone was seen more than once but under ten times. The chain recombines TRBV7-9 with TRBJ1-1; D remains unclear. This CDR3 region has 12 residues. V gave up 3 bases and J gave up 1 base, with 3 bases separating them. The germline gives CDR1 SEHNR, CDR2 FQNEAQ (reference sequence). The CDR3 protein is CASSFRNTEAFF. The CDR3 DNA follows: TGTGCCAGCAGCTTTAGGAACACTGAAGCTTTCTTT.

The CDR3 bases are TGTGCCAGCAGAACCTTAGCTGGAGATTACTCCTACAATGAGCAGTTCTTC. Amino acids: CASRTLAGDYSYNEQFF. The chain joins TRBV28 to TRBJ2-1; D is uncertain. The CDR3 extends over 17 amino acids. V was clipped by 6 bases and J by 0 bases, with 18 bases between them. In germline, CDR1 is MDHEN, CDR2 SYDVKM. The full variable domain, rest sourced from reference TRBV28 and TRBJ2-1, is DVKVTQSSRYLVKRTGEKVFLECVQDMDHENMFWYRQDPGLGLRLIYFSYDVKMKEKGDIPEGYSVSREKKERFSLILESASTNQTSMYLCASRTLAGDYSYNEQFFGPGTRLTVL.

V usage is TRBV28 and J usage is TRBJ2-3; D is unresolved. V was shortened by 6 bases and J by 5 bases, with 9 bases between the two germline ends. Germline V lookup: CDR1 MDHEN, CDR2 SYDVKM. The CDR3 extends over 12 amino acids. CDR3 sequence reads: CASRQAGDTQYF. The CDR3 nucleotides read TGTGCCAGCAGGCAAGCAGGAGATACGCAGTATTTT. Variable domain in full (rest from reference TRBV28 and TRBJ2-3): DVKVTQSSRYLVKRTGEKVFLECVQDMDHENMFWYRQDPGLGLRLIYFSYDVKMKEKGDIPEGYSVSREKKERFSLILESASTNQTSMYLCASRQAGDTQYFGPGTRLTVL.

This clone turned up a few times. This chain links TRBV6-5 with TRBJ1-1; a possible D gene is TRBD1 (6 bases). Germline V gene lookup returns CDR1 MNHEY and CDR2 SVGAGI. The CDR3 has 14 residues. Trimming shortened V by 4 bases and J by 1 base, and 10 bases separated the two germline ends. Here the CDR3 DNA reads TGTGCCAGCAGTTCTCCGACAGGGAACACTGAAGCTTTCTTT. It specifies CASSSPTGNTEAFF.